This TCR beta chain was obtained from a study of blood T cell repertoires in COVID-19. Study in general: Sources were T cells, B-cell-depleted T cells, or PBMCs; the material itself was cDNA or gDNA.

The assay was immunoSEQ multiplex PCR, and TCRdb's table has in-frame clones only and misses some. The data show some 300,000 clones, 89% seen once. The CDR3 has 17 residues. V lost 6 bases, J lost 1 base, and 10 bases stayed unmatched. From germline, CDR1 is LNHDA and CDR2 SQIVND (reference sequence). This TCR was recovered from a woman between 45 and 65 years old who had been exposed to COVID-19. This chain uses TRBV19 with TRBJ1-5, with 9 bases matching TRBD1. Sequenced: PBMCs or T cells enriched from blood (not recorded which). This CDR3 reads CASSKYGDRASNQPQHF. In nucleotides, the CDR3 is TGTGCCAGTAGCAAGTATGGGGACAGGGCGAGCAATCAGCCCCAGCATTTT. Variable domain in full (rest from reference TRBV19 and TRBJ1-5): DGGITQSPKYLFRKEGQNVTLSCEQNLNHDAMYWYRQDPGQGLRLIYYSQIVNDFQKGDIAEGYSVSREKKESFPLTVTSAQKNPTAFYLCASSKYGDRASNQPQHFGDGTRLSIL.